This TCR beta chain was captured by sequencing in a study of control samples from healthy donors and cancer patients. Per germline, CDR1 MDHEN and CDR2 SYDVKM. The germline V and J ends were trimmed by 4 bases and 6 bases, with 12 bases remaining between them. The CDR3 covers 14 residues. Profiling relied on immunoSEQ multiplex PCR, and the TCRdb table lists in-frame clones only, not all of them. The table records 70,000 to 95,000 clones, 80% to 95% of them present only once. Sequences were obtained from blood. The chain has TRBV28 and TRBJ1-4; D gene ambiguous. The receptor comes from a young woman in good health. CDR3 sequence: CASSSRGGYEKLFF. The CDR3 DNA sequence: TGTGCCAGCAGTTCGCGGGGAGGGTATGAAAAACTGTTTTTT.